The clone carrying this T cell receptor (beta chain) was recorded a few times. The antigen is unknown. TCRdb re-called the 5' RACE reads with MiXCR, one entry per CDR3 protein. The table shows 500,000 to 700,000 distinct CDR3 sequences, with roughly 7.2% occurring only once. The source of the sample is a study of identical twins. Findings and limits, study-wide: Low generation-probability sequences were in excess among twin-shared out-of-frame alpha sequences. With abundant cord blood beta clonotypes, insertions were fewer; memory repertoires showed no such pattern.

The same sample was also studied in work on yellow fever vaccine responses in identical twins.

This receptor was obtained from a woman aged 18-29 years in good health. The specimen was PBMCs.

CDR3 nucleotide sequence: TGCAGTGCTAGGAAGGAAGAAAAACTGTTTTTT. Its translation: CSARKEEKLFF. V is TRBV20-1 and J is TRBJ1-4; D remains unclear. The germline V and J ends were trimmed by 3 bases and 8 bases, with 7 bases remaining between them. Germline V gives CDR1 DFQATT, CDR2 SNEGSKA (reference sequence). The CDR3 covers 11 residues.